The rows below give T cell receptor beta chains drawn from one sample of a study of cytomegalovirus exposure and HLA in healthy donors. Method: immunoSEQ multiplex PCR; TCRdb's copy keeps in-frame clones and lacks some. The sample lists some 180,000 clones; approximately 80% were seen once. Sequenced: PBMCs. The receptors here all came from a man in his late teens or twenties in good health and CMV-seronegative. CDR3s include the opening cysteine and the closing phenylalanine or tryptophan. The D gene is left open where the match is weak. The size field is filled for only some rows; it gives once, few, many or a size class.

j_gene: TRBJ2-3; d_gene: TRBD2; abundance: -; len: 18; v_gene: TRBV27; CDR3aa: CASSSRLAGGPRTDTQYF; CDR3nt: TGTGCCAGCAGTTCCCGACTAGCGGGGGGGCCTCGCACAGATACGCAGTATTTT
j_gene: TRBJ1-1; d_gene: TRBD1; abundance: few; len: 16; v_gene: TRBV6-5; CDR3aa: CASSYRLGQGLTEAFF; CDR3nt: TGTGCCAGCAGCTACAGATTGGGACAGGGTCTCACTGAAGCTTTCTTT
j_gene: TRBJ1-2; d_gene: -; abundance: -; len: 12; v_gene: TRBV28; CDR3aa: CASLGGYYGYTF; CDR3nt: TGTGCCAGCTTGGGCGGGTACTATGGCTACACCTTC
j_gene: TRBJ2-7; d_gene: TRBD1; abundance: -; len: 13; v_gene: TRBV30; CDR3aa: CAWNTGAPYEQYF; CDR3nt: TGTGCCTGGAACACAGGGGCACCCTACGAGCAGTACTTC
j_gene: TRBJ2-7; d_gene: TRBD1; abundance: -; len: 15; v_gene: TRBV7-6; CDR3aa: CASSLTRDRGSEQYF; CDR3nt: TGTGCCAGCAGCTTAACCCGGGACAGGGGCTCCGAGCAGTACTTC
j_gene: TRBJ1-5; d_gene: -; abundance: -; len: 13; v_gene: TRBV28; CDR3aa: CAAQTGGYQPQHF; CDR3nt: TGTGCCGCACAGACAGGAGGTTATCAGCCCCAGCATTTT
j_gene: TRBJ1-2; d_gene: -; abundance: -; len: 13; v_gene: TRBV6-5; CDR3aa: CASSSGEVRGYTF; CDR3nt: TGTGCCAGCAGTTCGGGGGAGGTCCGGGGCTACACCTTC
j_gene: TRBJ2-1; d_gene: TRBD1; abundance: -; len: 15; v_gene: TRBV6-1; CDR3aa: CASSVGQGAYNEQFF; CDR3nt: TGTGCCAGCAGCGTTGGACAGGGGGCGTACAATGAGCAGTTCTTC
j_gene: TRBJ2-7; d_gene: TRBD2; abundance: -; len: 12; v_gene: TRBV9; CDR3aa: CASSSGGAEQYF; CDR3nt: TGTGCCAGCAGCTCCGGGGGGGCCGAGCAGTACTTC
j_gene: TRBJ1-1; d_gene: -; abundance: once; len: 15; v_gene: TRBV6-7; CDR3aa: CASSPLQALNTEAFF; CDR3nt: TGTGCCAGCAGTCCACTGCAGGCACTGAACACTGAAGCTTTCTTT
j_gene: TRBJ1-5; d_gene: TRBD1; abundance: -; len: 16; v_gene: TRBV30; CDR3aa: CAWSEGTGAAGGPQHF; CDR3nt: TGTGCCTGGAGTGAGGGGACAGGGGCGGCAGGGGGGCCCCAGCATTTT
j_gene: TRBJ2-7; d_gene: TRBD2; abundance: once; len: 16; v_gene: TRBV6-5; CDR3aa: CASSYRTSGLSYEQYF; CDR3nt: TGTGCCAGCAGTTACCGGACTAGCGGCCTCTCCTACGAGCAGTACTTC
j_gene: TRBJ1-2; d_gene: -; abundance: -; len: 12; v_gene: TRBV30; CDR3aa: CALPGVYYGYTF; CDR3nt: TGTGCCTTACCGGGGGTTTACTATGGCTACACCTTC
j_gene: TRBJ1-6; d_gene: -; abundance: -; len: 15; v_gene: TRBV28; CDR3aa: CASRGSGVSNSPLHF; CDR3nt: TGTGCCAGCAGGGGTTCGGGTGTCAGTAATTCACCCCTCCACTTT
j_gene: TRBJ2-7; d_gene: TRBD2; abundance: -; len: 14; v_gene: TRBV29-1; CDR3aa: CSVELLAVPYEQYF; CDR3nt: TGCAGCGTTGAACTACTAGCGGTACCCTACGAGCAGTACTTC
j_gene: TRBJ1-5; d_gene: -; abundance: -; len: 13; v_gene: TRBV28; CDR3aa: CASTTDRNQPQHF; CDR3nt: TGTGCCAGCACGACAGACCGCAATCAGCCCCAGCATTTT
j_gene: TRBJ2-1; d_gene: -; abundance: -; len: 14; v_gene: TRBV7-9; CDR3aa: CATTAANSYNEQFF; CDR3nt: TGTGCAACCACAGCGGCCAACTCCTACAATGAGCAGTTCTTC
j_gene: TRBJ2-4; d_gene: TRBD2; abundance: -; len: 19; v_gene: TRBV7-9; CDR3aa: CASSFIRTSGGSAKNIQYF; CDR3nt: TGTGCCAGCAGCTTTATAAGAACTAGCGGGGGTTCAGCCAAAAACATTCAGTACTTC
j_gene: TRBJ2-7; d_gene: -; abundance: once; len: 15; v_gene: TRBV7-3; CDR3aa: CASSPGSGPVSEQYF; CDR3nt: TGTGCCAGCAGCCCAGGCTCAGGCCCTGTCAGCGAGCAGTACTTC
j_gene: TRBJ2-7; d_gene: -; abundance: -; len: 16; v_gene: TRBV14; CDR3aa: CASSQDRVIAIYEQYF; CDR3nt: TGTGCCAGCAGCCAAGACAGGGTTATTGCGATCTACGAGCAGTACTTC
j_gene: TRBJ1-3; d_gene: TRBD1; abundance: -; len: 17; v_gene: TRBV5-1; CDR3aa: CASSLAGQGFSGNTIYF; CDR3nt: TGCGCCAGCAGCTTGGCGGGACAGGGTTTCTCTGGAAACACCATATATTTT
j_gene: TRBJ2-5; d_gene: TRBD2; abundance: -; len: 18; v_gene: TRBV6-4; CDR3aa: CASTDVCCPGLASETQYF; CDR3nt: TGTGCCAGCACCGACGTCTGCTGCCCGGGACTAGCTTCCGAGACCCAGTACTTC
j_gene: TRBJ2-1; d_gene: -; abundance: -; len: 13; v_gene: TRBV4-2; CDR3aa: CASSQRVLDEQFF; CDR3nt: TGTGCCAGCAGCCAGCGAGTGTTGGATGAGCAGTTCTTC
j_gene: TRBJ2-1; d_gene: TRBD1; abundance: -; len: 17; v_gene: TRBV11-2; CDR3aa: CASSSKQGASSYNEQFF; CDR3nt: TGTGCCAGCAGCTCAAAACAGGGGGCCAGCTCCTACAATGAGCAGTTCTTC
j_gene: TRBJ2-3; d_gene: -; abundance: -; len: 16; v_gene: TRBV27; CDR3aa: CASSSRWRTSTDTQYF; CDR3nt: TGTGCCAGCAGTTCCCGATGGAGGACTAGCACAGATACGCAGTATTTT
j_gene: TRBJ1-6; d_gene: -; abundance: -; len: 14; v_gene: TRBV7-2; CDR3aa: CASSLRSGNSPLHF; CDR3nt: TGTGCCAGCAGCTTAAGGTCAGGGAATTCACCCCTCCACTTT
j_gene: TRBJ2-7; d_gene: TRBD1; abundance: -; len: 14; v_gene: TRBV27; CDR3aa: CASKAGGFVDEQYF; CDR3nt: TGTGCCAGCAAGGCAGGGGGCTTCGTCGACGAGCAGTACTTC
j_gene: TRBJ2-1; d_gene: -; abundance: -; len: 16; v_gene: TRBV27; CDR3aa: CASSSDAGSSYNEQFF; CDR3nt: TGTGCCAGCAGTTCCGACGCGGGGAGCTCCTACAATGAGCAGTTCTTC
j_gene: TRBJ2-5; d_gene: -; abundance: -; len: 13; v_gene: TRBV7-7; CDR3aa: CASSFSVQETQYF; CDR3nt: TGTGCTAGCAGCTTTTCAGTACAAGAGACCCAGTACTTC
j_gene: TRBJ2-2; d_gene: TRBD2; abundance: -; len: 17; v_gene: TRBV7-8; CDR3aa: CASSLGGGGLRTGELFF; CDR3nt: TGTGCCAGCAGCTTAGGGGGCGGGGGTCTTAGGACCGGGGAGCTGTTTTTT
j_gene: TRBJ1-3; d_gene: TRBD1; abundance: once; len: 13; v_gene: TRBV28; CDR3aa: CASQQGIGNTIYF; CDR3nt: TGTGCCAGTCAACAGGGGATAGGAAACACCATATATTTT
j_gene: TRBJ1-5; d_gene: TRBD1; abundance: -; len: 16; v_gene: TRBV7-8; CDR3aa: CASSLAGQGSNQPQHF; CDR3nt: TGTGCCAGCAGCTTAGCGGGACAGGGTAGCAATCAGCCCCAGCATTTT
j_gene: TRBJ2-1; d_gene: -; abundance: -; len: 11; v_gene: TRBV15; CDR3aa: CATSGQREQFF; CDR3nt: TGTGCCACCAGCGGACAGCGCGAGCAGTTCTTC
j_gene: TRBJ2-3; d_gene: TRBD1; abundance: -; len: 15; v_gene: TRBV10-3; CDR3aa: CAISESGDRGDTQYF; CDR3nt: TGTGCCATCAGTGAGTCGGGGGACAGAGGCGATACGCAGTATTTT
j_gene: TRBJ1-2; d_gene: TRBD1; abundance: few; len: 16; v_gene: TRBV18; CDR3aa: CASSPSRDRGVYGYTF; CDR3nt: TGTGCCAGCTCACCATCGAGGGACAGGGGTGTCTATGGCTACACCTTC
j_gene: TRBJ2-1; d_gene: TRBD2; abundance: -; len: 14; v_gene: TRBV7-9; CDR3aa: CSSSPLAGGQEQFF; CDR3nt: TGTTCCAGCAGCCCTCTGGCGGGGGGGCAGGAGCAGTTCTTC
j_gene: TRBJ1-1; d_gene: -; abundance: -; len: 13; v_gene: TRBV7-9; CDR3aa: CSSSNSRGLEAFF; CDR3nt: TGTTCCAGCAGCAATAGTCGGGGGTTAGAAGCTTTCTTT
j_gene: TRBJ1-1; d_gene: TRBD1; abundance: -; len: 15; v_gene: TRBV25-1; CDR3aa: CASTRNRGRRTEAFF; CDR3nt: TGTGCCAGCACGAGAAACAGGGGGCGCCGGACTGAAGCTTTCTTT
j_gene: TRBJ2-3; d_gene: -; abundance: -; len: 15; v_gene: TRBV9; CDR3aa: CASSVEGGGTDTQYF; CDR3nt: TGTGCCAGCAGCGTAGAGGGGGGGGGCACAGATACGCAGTATTTT
j_gene: TRBJ1-2; d_gene: TRBD1; abundance: few; len: 16; v_gene: TRBV7-9; CDR3aa: CASSLEGQGANYGYTF; CDR3nt: TGTGCCAGCAGCTTAGAGGGACAGGGGGCGAACTATGGCTACACCTTC
j_gene: TRBJ2-2; d_gene: TRBD2; abundance: few; len: 15; v_gene: TRBV2; CDR3aa: CASSEPAGGTGELFF; CDR3nt: TGTGCCAGCAGCGAACCAGCGGGAGGAACCGGGGAGCTGTTTTTT
j_gene: TRBJ2-7; d_gene: TRBD2; abundance: -; len: 14; v_gene: TRBV9; CDR3aa: CASSPREGRYEQYF; CDR3nt: TGTGCCAGCAGCCCCCGGGAGGGCCGCTACGAGCAGTACTTC
j_gene: TRBJ1-5; d_gene: -; abundance: -; len: 15; v_gene: TRBV28; CDR3aa: CASSSTTGPNQPQHF; CDR3nt: TGTGCCAGCAGTTCCACGACAGGCCCCAATCAGCCCCAGCATTTT
j_gene: TRBJ2-7; d_gene: -; abundance: -; len: 13; v_gene: TRBV18; CDR3aa: CASSPYLNYEQYF; CDR3nt: TGTGCCAGCTCACCATACCTAAACTACGAGCAGTACTTC
j_gene: TRBJ2-2; d_gene: TRBD2; abundance: -; len: 17; v_gene: TRBV6-1; CDR3aa: CASSGLAGGPFAGELFF; CDR3nt: TGTGCCAGCAGTGGACTAGCGGGGGGCCCTTTCGCCGGGGAGCTGTTTTTT
j_gene: TRBJ1-1; d_gene: TRBD1; abundance: -; len: 14; v_gene: TRBV2; CDR3aa: CASTHDRAGTEAFF; CDR3nt: TGTGCCAGCACCCATGACAGGGCCGGGACTGAAGCTTTCTTT
j_gene: TRBJ2-5; d_gene: TRBD1; abundance: -; len: 15; v_gene: TRBV18; CDR3aa: CASSPYTGVQETQYF; CDR3nt: TGTGCCAGCTCACCATACACAGGGGTACAAGAGACCCAGTACTTC
j_gene: TRBJ2-4; d_gene: TRBD2; abundance: -; len: 15; v_gene: TRBV6-5; CDR3aa: CASSYSGGRGDIQYF; CDR3nt: TGTGCCAGCAGTTACTCGGGGGGGAGGGGAGACATTCAGTACTTC
j_gene: TRBJ2-2; d_gene: -; abundance: once; len: 14; v_gene: TRBV28; CDR3aa: CASNSIQSTGELFF; CDR3nt: TGTGCCAGCAATTCCATTCAGTCCACCGGGGAGCTGTTTTTT
j_gene: TRBJ1-5; d_gene: -; abundance: -; len: 19; v_gene: TRBV7-3; CDR3aa: CASSLSRGPGRYSNQPQHF; CDR3nt: TGTGCCAGCAGCTTAAGTCGGGGTCCTGGACGGTATAGCAATCAGCCCCAGCATTTT
j_gene: TRBJ2-7; d_gene: TRBD1; abundance: few; len: 15; v_gene: TRBV14; CDR3aa: CASRDTGTGGYEQYF; CDR3nt: TGTGCCAGCAGAGATACCGGGACAGGGGGCTACGAGCAGTACTTC
j_gene: TRBJ1-1; d_gene: -; abundance: -; len: 11; v_gene: TRBV30; CDR3aa: CASSSGTEAFF; CDR3nt: TGTGCCTCCTCCTCGGGGACTGAAGCTTTCTTT
j_gene: TRBJ2-3; d_gene: TRBD1; abundance: few; len: 15; v_gene: TRBV4-2; CDR3aa: CASSQRTGATDTQYF; CDR3nt: TGTGCCAGCAGCCAACGGACAGGGGCCACAGATACGCAGTATTTT
j_gene: TRBJ2-7; d_gene: TRBD2; abundance: -; len: 12; v_gene: TRBV30; CDR3aa: CAWNSGLASLHF; CDR3nt: TGTGCCTGGAATTCCGGACTAGCAAGTCTCCACTTC
j_gene: TRBJ2-7; d_gene: -; abundance: -; len: 11; v_gene: TRBV28; CDR3aa: CASSASYEQYF; CDR3nt: TGTGCCAGCAGTGCGTCCTACGAGCAGTACTTC
j_gene: TRBJ2-1; d_gene: TRBD2; abundance: -; len: 14; v_gene: TRBV19; CDR3aa: CASRNLAGDNEQFF; CDR3nt: TGTGCCAGCCGAAATCTAGCGGGAGACAATGAGCAGTTCTTC
j_gene: TRBJ1-2; d_gene: TRBD1; abundance: -; len: 16; v_gene: TRBV5-6; CDR3aa: CASSFGVFGTGGGYTF; CDR3nt: TGTGCCAGCAGCTTTGGTGTCTTTGGGACAGGGGGTGGCTACACCTTC
j_gene: TRBJ2-7; d_gene: TRBD1; abundance: -; len: 15; v_gene: TRBV9; CDR3aa: CASSVDEGAFSEQYF; CDR3nt: TGTGCCAGCAGCGTAGACGAGGGGGCGTTTAGCGAGCAGTACTTC
j_gene: TRBJ2-7; d_gene: TRBD1; abundance: few; len: 13; v_gene: TRBV10-2; CDR3aa: CASSLDRGYEQYF; CDR3nt: TGCGCCAGCAGCCTGGACAGGGGATACGAGCAGTACTTC